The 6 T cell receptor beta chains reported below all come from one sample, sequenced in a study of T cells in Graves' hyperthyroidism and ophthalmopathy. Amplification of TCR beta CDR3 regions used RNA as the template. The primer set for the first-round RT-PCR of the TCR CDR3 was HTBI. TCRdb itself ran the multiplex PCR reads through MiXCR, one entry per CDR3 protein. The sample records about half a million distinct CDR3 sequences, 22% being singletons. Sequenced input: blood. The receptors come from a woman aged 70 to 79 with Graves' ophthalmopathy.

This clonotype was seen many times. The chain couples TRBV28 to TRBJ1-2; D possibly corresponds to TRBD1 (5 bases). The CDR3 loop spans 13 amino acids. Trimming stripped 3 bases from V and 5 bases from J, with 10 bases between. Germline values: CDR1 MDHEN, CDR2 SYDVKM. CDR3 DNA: TGTGCCAGCAGTTTGCTGGGGCCATATGGCTACACCTTC. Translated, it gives CASSLLGPYGYTF.

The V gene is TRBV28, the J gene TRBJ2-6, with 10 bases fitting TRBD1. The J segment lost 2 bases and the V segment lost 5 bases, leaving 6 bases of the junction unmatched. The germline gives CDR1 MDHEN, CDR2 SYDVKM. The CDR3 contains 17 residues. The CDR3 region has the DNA TGTGCCAGCAGTGAAAGACAGGGGGCGCCTGGGGCCAACGTCCTGACTTTC. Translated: CASSERQGAPGANVLTF.

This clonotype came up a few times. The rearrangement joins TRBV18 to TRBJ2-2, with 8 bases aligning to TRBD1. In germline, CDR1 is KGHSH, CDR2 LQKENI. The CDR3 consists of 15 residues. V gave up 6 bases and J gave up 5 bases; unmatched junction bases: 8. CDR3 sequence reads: CASSPAGGKTGELFF. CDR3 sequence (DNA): TGTGCCAGCTCGCCCGCAGGGGGCAAGACCGGGGAGCTGTTTTTT.

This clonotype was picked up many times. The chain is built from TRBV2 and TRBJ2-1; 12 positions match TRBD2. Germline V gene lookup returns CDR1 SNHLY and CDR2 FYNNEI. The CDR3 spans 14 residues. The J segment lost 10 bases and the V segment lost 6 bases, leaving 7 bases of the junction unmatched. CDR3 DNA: TGTGCCAGCAGCTTGACTAGCGGGAGCGGGGAGCAGTTCTTC. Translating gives CASSLTSGSGEQFF.

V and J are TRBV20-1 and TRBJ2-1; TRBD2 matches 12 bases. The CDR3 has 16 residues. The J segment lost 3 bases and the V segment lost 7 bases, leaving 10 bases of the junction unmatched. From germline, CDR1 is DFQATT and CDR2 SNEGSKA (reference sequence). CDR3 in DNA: TGCAGTGGAAGCCTAGCGGGAGGGGCTTTCTACAATGAGCAGTTCTTC. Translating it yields CSGSLAGGAFYNEQFF.

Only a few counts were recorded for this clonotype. The CDR3 here is CASSLGPTYNEQFF. DNA of the CDR3: TGTGCCAGCAGCTTAGGACCCACGTACAATGAGCAGTTCTTC. The chain joins TRBV11-2 to TRBJ2-1, with D uncertain. CDR1 is SGHAT and CDR2 is FQNNGV in the germline V gene. Trimming left V 1 base short and J 4 bases short, with 8 bases between. The CDR3 consists of 14 residues.